These 8 T cell receptor beta chains share one sample of origin, sequenced in a study of shared clonotypes between healthy human individuals. Cells designated naive CD8 were CD45RO-negative and were positively selected for CCR7, with terminally differentiated effector memory CD45RA+ cells excluded. Repertoires were generated with immunoSEQ multiplex PCR, while TCRdb's copy carries only in-frame clones and drops some. The sample lists about 1,900,000 clones, over 85% occurring once. Sequences were obtained from naive CD8+ T cells sorted from blood. The receptors shown here come from a man aged 18-30 years in good health.

A note on this clone: Other nucleotide sequences in the sample specify the same CDR3. The genes are TRBV29-1 and TRBJ1-1; D uncertain. The CDR3 is 9 residues long. The ends were cut back, 6 bases at V and 3 bases at J, with 2 bases in the middle. The germline V gene has CDR1 SQVTM and CDR2 ANQGSEA. The CDR3 spells CSVDTEAFF. In DNA form, the CDR3 reads TGCAGCGTCGACACTGAAGCTTTCTTT.

The rearrangement links TRBV7-9 to TRBJ1-6; D gene unclear. The V and J ends lost 5 bases and 6 bases respectively, with 5 bases between them. The CDR3 is 12 amino acids. CDR1 is SEHNR, CDR2 FQNEAQ, per germline (reference sequence). The CDR3 nucleotides are TGTGCCAGCAGCGCGAGTAATTCACCCCTCCACTTT. It codes for CASSASNSPLHF.

A remark on this clone: The sample carries other DNA sequences with the same CDR3. J is TRBJ2-7 and V is TRBV27; perhaps TRBD2 as D (6 bases). The length of the CDR3 is 13 residues. The germline CDR1 and CDR2 sequences are MNHEY and SMNVEV (reference sequence). Trimming removed 2 bases from V and 5 bases from J, with 10 bases in between. The CDR3 is CASSLQGLDEQYF. DNA of the CDR3: TGTGCCAGCAGTTTACAGGGACTCGACGAGCAGTACTTC.

V gene TRBV4-1 combines with J gene TRBJ2-5; unclear D gene. V was cut by 4 bases and J by 2 bases, with 14 bases left in between. Germline V gives CDR1 MGHRA, CDR2 YSYEKL. This CDR3 region has 15 residues. The CDR3, as DNA: TGCGCCAGCAGCCTCGAAAAACAAGGACAAGAGACCCAGTACTTC. Encoded protein: CASSLEKQGQETQYF.

The chain has TRBV9 and TRBJ2-7; 10 positions agree with TRBD2. V shed 2 bases and J 4 bases; nucleotides not matched to a gene: 3. Germline loops: CDR1 SGDLS, CDR2 YYNGEE. This CDR3 is built from 14 residues. For the CDR3, the DNA is TGTGCCAGCAGCGTCCTAGCGGGAGTTTACGAGCAGTACTTC. Translating it yields CASSVLAGVYEQYF.

As to this clone: Other nucleotide sequences from this sample produce the same CDR3. The chain employs TRBV19 and TRBJ2-1, with 11 nucleotides matching TRBD2. CDR1 LNHDA and CDR2 SQIVND come from the germline V gene (reference sequence). The CDR3 totals 16 residues. The junction had 1 base not matched to a gene; V was cut back by 0 bases and J by 3 bases. CDR3 DNA: TGTGCCAGTAGTATAGATGGGACTAGCGGCTACAATGAGCAGTTCTTC. Translation gives CASSIDGTSGYNEQFF. Combining the CDR3 with reference TRBV19 and TRBJ2-1 gives the whole variable domain DGGITQSPKYLFRKEGQNVTLSCEQNLNHDAMYWYRQDPGQGLRLIYYSQIVNDFQKGDIAEGYSVSREKKESFPLTVTSAQKNPTAFYLCASSIDGTSGYNEQFFGPGTRLTVL.

J is TRBJ1-6 and V is TRBV29-1; 7 bases are shared with TRBD1. Trimming cost V 3 bases and J 10 bases; bases outside gene matches: 9. CDR1 is SQVTM and CDR2 is ANQGSEA in the germline V gene. The CDR3 has 14 amino acids. CDR3 amino acids: CSVEDYRGGSPLHF. The CDR3 DNA is TGCAGCGTTGAGGATTACAGGGGAGGGTCACCCCTCCACTTT. The full variable domain, rest sourced from reference TRBV29-1 and TRBJ1-6, is SAVISQKPSRDICQRGTSLTIQCQVDSQVTMMFWYRQQPGQSLTLIATANQGSEATYESGFVIDKFPISRPNLTFSTLTVSNMSPEDSSIYLCSVEDYRGGSPLHFGNGTRLTVT.

The chain combines TRBV5-5 with TRBJ2-7; TRBD1 might be the D (6 bases). Germline V gives CDR1 SGHKS, CDR2 YYEKEE (reference sequence). The CDR3 is 13 residues long. V lost 5 bases and J lost 1, with 10 bases in between. CDR3 in DNA: TGTGCCAGCAGTATAACAGGGTCCTACGAGCAGTACTTC. Its translation is CASSITGSYEQYF. The full variable domain, in which reference TRBV5-5 and TRBJ2-7 provide the parts outside the CDR3, is DAGVTQSPTHLIKTRGQQVTLRCSPISGHKSVSWYQQVLGQGPQFIFQYYEKEERGRGNFPDRFSARQFPNYSSELNVNALLLGDSALYLCASSITGSYEQYFGPGTRLTVT.